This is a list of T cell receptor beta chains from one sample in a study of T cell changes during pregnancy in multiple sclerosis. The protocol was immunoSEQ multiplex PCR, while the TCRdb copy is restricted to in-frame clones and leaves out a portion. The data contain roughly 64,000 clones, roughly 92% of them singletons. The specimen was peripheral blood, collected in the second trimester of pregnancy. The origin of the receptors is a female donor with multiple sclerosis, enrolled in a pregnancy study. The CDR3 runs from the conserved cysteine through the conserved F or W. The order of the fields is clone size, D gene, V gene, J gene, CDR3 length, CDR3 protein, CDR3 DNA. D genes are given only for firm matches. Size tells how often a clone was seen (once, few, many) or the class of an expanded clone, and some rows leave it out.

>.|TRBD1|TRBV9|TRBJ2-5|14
CASSFGQASNTQYF
TGTGCCAGCAGCTTTGGACAGGCTTCGAATACCCAGTACTTC
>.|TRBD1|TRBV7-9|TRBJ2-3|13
CASSRQGLDTQYF
TGTGCCAGCAGCCGACAGGGTTTAGATACGCAGTATTTT
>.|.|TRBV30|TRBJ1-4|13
CAWTHRVNEKLFF
TGTGCCTGGACCCACAGGGTTAATGAAAAACTGTTTTTT
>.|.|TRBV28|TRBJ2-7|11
CASRGPYEQYF
TGTGCCAGCAGGGGCCCCTACGAGCAGTACTTC
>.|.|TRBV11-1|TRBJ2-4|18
CASSLRESGRSERNIQYF
TGTGCCAGCAGCCTCCGGGAGTCGGGACGCTCCGAACGAAACATTCAGTACTTC
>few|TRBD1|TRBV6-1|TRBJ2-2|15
CASSEGTGDTGELFF
TGTGCCAGCAGTGAAGGGACAGGGGACACCGGGGAGCTGTTTTTT
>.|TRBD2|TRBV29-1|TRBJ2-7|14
CSVDGAGGWDEQYF
TGCAGCGTTGACGGAGCGGGAGGTTGGGACGAGCAGTACTTC
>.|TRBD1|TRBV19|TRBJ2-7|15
CASTRNWDRAPEMNF
TGTGCCAGTACCAGAAACTGGGACAGGGCGCCTGAGATGAACTTC
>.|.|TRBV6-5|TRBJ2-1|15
CASSSRRGTYNEQFF
TGTGCCAGCTCAAGCCGGCGGGGTACCTACAATGAGCAGTTCTTC
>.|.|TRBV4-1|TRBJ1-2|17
CASSQDTIPGGEYGYTF
TGCGCCAGCAGCCAAGATACGATTCCTGGGGGCGAGTATGGCTACACCTTC
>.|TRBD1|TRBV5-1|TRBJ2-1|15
CASSTGQGFANEQFF
TGCGCCAGCAGCACGGGACAGGGATTCGCCAATGAGCAGTTCTTC
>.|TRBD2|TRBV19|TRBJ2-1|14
CASKGLAGEVEQFF
TGTGCCAGCAAGGGACTAGCGGGAGAAGTTGAGCAGTTCTTC
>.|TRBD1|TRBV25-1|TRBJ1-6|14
CASVGTGWNSPLHF
TGTGCCAGCGTCGGGACAGGGTGGAATTCACCCCTCCACTTT
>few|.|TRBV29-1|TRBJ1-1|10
CSVGATEAFF
TGCAGCGTGGGGGCCACTGAAGCTTTCTTT
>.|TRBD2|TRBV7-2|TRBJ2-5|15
CASSESGNLQETQYF
TGTGCCAGCAGCGAAAGCGGGAACCTTCAAGAGACCCAGTACTTC
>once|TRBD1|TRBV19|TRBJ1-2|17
CASSVDVPGGLYYGYTF
TGTGCCAGTAGTGTTGACGTCCCAGGGGGCTTATACTATGGCTACACCTTC
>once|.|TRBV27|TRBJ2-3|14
CASTKAGGIDTQYF
TGTGCCAGCACCAAGGCGGGTGGGATAGATACGCAGTATTTT
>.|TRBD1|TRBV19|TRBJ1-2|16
CASRPLPGQGETAYTF
TGTGCCAGTAGACCGTTGCCGGGACAGGGGGAAACGGCCTACACCTTC
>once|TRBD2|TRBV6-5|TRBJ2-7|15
CASSYSGNPSYEQYF
TGTGCCAGCAGTTACAGCGGGAACCCCTCCTACGAGCAGTACTTC
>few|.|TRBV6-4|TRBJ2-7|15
CASSEEAEGPYEQYF
TGTGCCAGCAGTGAAGAGGCGGAGGGGCCCTACGAGCAGTACTTC
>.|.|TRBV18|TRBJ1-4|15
CASSGGLTTNEKLFF
TGTGCCAGCTCGGGGGGACTAACAACTAATGAAAAACTGTTTTTT
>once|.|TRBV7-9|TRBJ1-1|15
CASSRDGTGSAEAFF
TGTGCCAGCAGCCGGGATGGAACAGGGAGCGCTGAAGCTTTCTTT
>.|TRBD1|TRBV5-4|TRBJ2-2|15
CASSSKDRGWGELFF
TGTGCCAGCAGCTCGAAGGACAGGGGATGGGGGGAGCTGTTTTTT
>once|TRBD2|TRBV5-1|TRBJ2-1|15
CASSLLSSGNNEQFF
TGCGCCAGCAGCTTGTTGTCTAGCGGGAACAATGAGCAGTTCTTC
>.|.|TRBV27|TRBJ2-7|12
CAAGGASYEQYF
TGTGCAGCGGGCGGAGCCTCCTACGAGCAGTACTTC
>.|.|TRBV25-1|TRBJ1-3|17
CASRQAGVEDSGNTIYF
TGTGCCAGCAGGCAGGCCGGGGTCGAGGACTCTGGAAACACCATATATTTT
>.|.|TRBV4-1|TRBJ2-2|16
CASSRGRGANTGELFF
TGCGCCAGCAGCCGGGGGCGAGGCGCGAACACCGGGGAGCTGTTTTTT
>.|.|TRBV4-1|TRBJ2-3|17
CASSQDRGALTGDTQYF
TGCGCCAGCAGCCAAGATCGGGGGGCACTCACCGGGGATACGCAGTATTTT
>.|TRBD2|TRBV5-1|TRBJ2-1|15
CASSYLAGGVNEQFF
TGCGCCAGCAGCTACCTAGCGGGAGGTGTCAATGAGCAGTTCTTC
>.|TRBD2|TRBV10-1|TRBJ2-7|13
CASSPTGGDEQYF
TGCGCCAGCAGTCCGACGGGGGGTGACGAGCAGTACTTC
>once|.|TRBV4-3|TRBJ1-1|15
CASSRGWSMNTEAFF
TGCGCCAGCAGCCGAGGGTGGTCGATGAACACTGAAGCTTTCTTT
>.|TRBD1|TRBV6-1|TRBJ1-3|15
CASRSGQSSGNTIYF
TGTGCCAGCAGGTCGGGACAGAGCTCTGGAAACACCATATATTTT
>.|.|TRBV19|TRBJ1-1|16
CASSIQGFLLETEAFF
TGTGCCAGTAGTATCCAGGGTTTCCTTCTTGAGACTGAAGCTTTCTTT
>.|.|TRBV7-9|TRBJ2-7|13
CASSLGAFYEQYF
TGTGCCAGCAGCTTAGGGGCATTCTACGAGCAGTACTTC
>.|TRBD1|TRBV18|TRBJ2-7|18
CASSPKGTGKKNPYEQYF
TGTGCCAGCTCACCAAAGGGGACAGGGAAAAAGAACCCCTACGAGCAGTACTTC
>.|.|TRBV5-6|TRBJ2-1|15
CASSFWRANYNEQFF
TGTGCCAGCAGCTTTTGGAGGGCGAACTACAATGAGCAGTTCTTC
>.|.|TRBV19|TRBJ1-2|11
CASSIESSYTF
TGTGCCAGTAGTATCGAATCTAGCTACACCTTC
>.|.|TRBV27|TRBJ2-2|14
CASSSRQNTGELFF
TGTGCCAGCAGTTCCCGACAGAACACCGGGGAGCTGTTTTTT
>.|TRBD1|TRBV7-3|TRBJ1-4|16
CASSLQQGTLKEKLFF
TGTGCCAGCAGCCTTCAACAGGGGACTCTCAAGGAAAAACTGTTTTTT
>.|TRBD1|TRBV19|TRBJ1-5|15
CASRDRSYSNQPQHF
TGTGCCAGTAGGGACAGGAGCTATAGCAATCAGCCCCAGCATTTT
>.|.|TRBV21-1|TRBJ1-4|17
CASSNAIPQERNEKLFF
TGTGCCAGCAGCAATGCGATCCCACAGGAGAGGAATGAAAAACTGTTTTTT
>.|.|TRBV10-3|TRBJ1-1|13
CAIASGEDTEAFF
TGTGCCATCGCCTCAGGGGAAGACACTGAAGCTTTCTTT
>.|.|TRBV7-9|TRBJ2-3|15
CASSPLTGAGNTQYF
TGTGCCAGCAGCCCTTTAACGGGAGCTGGAAATACGCAGTATTTT
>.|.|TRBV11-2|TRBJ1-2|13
CASSPDRNYGYTF
TGTGCCAGCAGCCCCGACAGGAACTATGGCTACACCTTC
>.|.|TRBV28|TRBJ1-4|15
CASSLSSGPGEKLFF
TGTGCCAGCAGTTTATCAAGCGGGCCGGGGGAAAAACTGTTTTTT
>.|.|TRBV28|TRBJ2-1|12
CASSVLSGEQFF
TGTGCCAGCAGTGTCCTTAGCGGCGAGCAGTTCTTC
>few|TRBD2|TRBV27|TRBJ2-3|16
CASSFGLAGVADTQYF
TGTGCCAGCAGTTTCGGGTTAGCGGGAGTCGCAGATACGCAGTATTTT
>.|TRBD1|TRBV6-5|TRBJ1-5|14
CASSLGQGDQPQHF
TGTGCCAGCAGCCTCGGACAGGGGGATCAGCCCCAGCATTTT
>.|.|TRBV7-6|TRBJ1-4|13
CASSPMTYEKLFF
TGTGCCAGCAGCCCAATGACATATGAAAAACTGTTTTTT
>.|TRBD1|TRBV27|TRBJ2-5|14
CASSPGQGQETQYF
TGTGCCTCCTCCCCGGGACAGGGCCAAGAGACCCAGTACTTC
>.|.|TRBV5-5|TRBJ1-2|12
CASGETAYGYTF
TGTGCCAGCGGAGAGACAGCCTATGGCTACACCTTC
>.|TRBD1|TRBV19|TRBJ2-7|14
CASSRQGAIYEQYF
TGTGCCAGTAGTCGACAGGGGGCGATTTACGAGCAGTACTTC
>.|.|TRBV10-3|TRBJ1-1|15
CAISWAGGVGTEAFF
TGTGCCATCAGTTGGGCGGGGGGAGTTGGCACTGAAGCTTTCTTT
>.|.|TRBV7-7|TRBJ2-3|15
CASSPTRESGDTQYF
TGTGCCAGCAGCCCGACCCGGGAATCCGGAGATACGCAGTATTTT
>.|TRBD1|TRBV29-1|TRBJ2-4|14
CSVQLLTGVNIQYF
TGCAGCGTTCAATTACTTACAGGGGTTAACATTCAGTACTTC
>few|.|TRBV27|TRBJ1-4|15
CASSSEMAVNEKLFF
TGTGCCAGCAGTTCGGAGATGGCCGTTAATGAAAAACTGTTTTTT
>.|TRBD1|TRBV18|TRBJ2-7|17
CASSPRETGGAAYEQYF
TGTGCCAGCTCACCACGCGAGACAGGGGGAGCGGCGTACGAGCAGTACTTC
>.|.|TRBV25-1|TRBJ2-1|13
CASSDGSYNEQFF
TGTGCCAGCAGTGATGGCTCTTACAATGAGCAGTTCTTC
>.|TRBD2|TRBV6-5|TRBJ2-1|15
CASSNGLAGGVEQFF
TGTGCCAGCAGTAATGGACTAGCGGGAGGCGTTGAGCAGTTCTTC
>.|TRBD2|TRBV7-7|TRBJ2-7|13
CASSPAGGYEQYF
TGTGCCAGCAGCCCGGCGGGGGGGTACGAGCAGTACTTC